One and the same sample provided the 17 T cell receptor beta chains below, sequenced in a study of shared clonotypes between healthy human individuals. Generated by immunoSEQ multiplex PCR, the TCRdb table keeps only in-frame clones and is missing some. This table has 550,000 to 700,000 clones, about 80% appearing once. Sequenced input: memory CD4+ T cells sorted from blood. The subset is: CD45RA-negative fraction. These receptors all stem from a woman in her twenties or thirties in good health.

The CDR3 protein is CAWSPGASGNTIYF. The CDR3 DNA sequence: TGTGCCTGGAGTCCCGGCGCCTCTGGAAACACCATATATTTT. The chain couples TRBV30 to TRBJ1-3; D is ambiguous. The length of the CDR3 is 14 residues. Germline CDR1 and CDR2: GTSNPN and SVGIG (reference sequence). Deletions cut 2 bases from V and 0 bases from J, with 8 bases between. The whole variable domain, remainder taken from reference TRBV30 and TRBJ1-3, is SQTIHQWPATLVQPVGSPLSLECTVEGTSNPNLYWYRQAAGRGLQLLFYSVGIGQISSEVPQNLSASRPQDRQFILSSKKLLLSDSGFYLCAWSPGASGNTIYFGEGSWLTVV.

This clone was observed a handful of times. V is TRBV7-3 and J is TRBJ1-5; TRBD1 matches at 7 bases. Germline CDR1 is SGHTA and CDR2 is FQGTGA. With V trimmed by 2 bases and J by 1 base, 5 bases remained unmatched. This CDR3 is built from 16 residues. CDR3 region: CASSLYRGRSNQPQHF. CDR3 bases: TGTGCCAGCAGCTTATACAGGGGAAGGAGCAATCAGCCCCAGCATTTT.

The genes are TRBV5-6 and TRBJ1-5; TRBD1 agrees at 12 bases. The ends lost 0 bases at V and 6 bases at J; junction bases unmatched: 4. The CDR3 contains 16 residues. Germline V gene sequence: CDR1 SGHDT, CDR2 YYEEEE. The CDR3 is CASSLGDRGPFQPQHF. The CDR3 bases are TGTGCCAGCAGCTTGGGGGACAGGGGGCCTTTTCAGCCCCAGCATTTT.

This rearrangement joins TRBV5-1 to TRBJ2-1; TRBD2 agrees at 9 bases. The CDR3 covers 17 residues. J gave up 9 bases and V 0 bases, and 13 bases lay outside the gene matches. CDR1 is SGHRS, CDR2 YFSETQ, per germline. The CDR3, as DNA: TGCGCCAGCAGCTTGGTTCCTAGCGGGATTCTCTCCGGTGAGCAGTTCTTC. It encodes CASSLVPSGILSGEQFF. Drawing the rest from reference TRBV5-1 and TRBJ2-1, the complete variable domain is KAGVTQTPRYLIKTRGQQVTLSCSPISGHRSVSWYQQTPGQGLQFLFEYFSETQRNKGNFPGRFSGRQFSNSRSEMNVSTLELGDSALYLCASSLVPSGILSGEQFFGPGTRLTVL.

The chain links TRBV10-3 to TRBJ2-1; the match to TRBD1 covers 8 bases. The junction had 5 bases not matched to a gene; V was cut back by 4 bases and J by 9 bases. Germline loops: CDR1 ENHRY, CDR2 SYGVKD. CDR3 length: 13 amino acids. The CDR3 reads CAISVPGGGEQFF. CDR3 nucleotide sequence: TGTGCCATCAGTGTCCCAGGGGGCGGTGAGCAGTTCTTC.

This clone was detected ten times or more. Other DNA sequences from this sample encode an identical CDR3 as well. This chain joins TRBV27 and TRBJ2-7; TRBD1 might be the D (5 bases). The V gene lost 0 bases and the J gene lost 4 bases, with 13 bases spanning the gap. Germline V CDR1 and CDR2: MNHEY, SMNVEV (reference sequence). This CDR3 contains 15 residues. The CDR3 bases are TGTGCCAGCAGTTTATCTAGGACACTCACTTACGAGCAGTACTTC. Translation gives CASSLSRTLTYEQYF.

This clone was recorded once. The chain couples TRBV7-2 to TRBJ1-1; no clear D gene. Germline loops: CDR1 SGHTA, CDR2 FQGNSA. V lost 5 bases, J lost 1 base, and 17 bases lay in between. There are 16 residues in the CDR3. Written as DNA, the CDR3 is TGTGCCAGCAGCCAATGGGGTTGGCAGACGAACACTGAAGCTTTCTTT. This sequence encodes CASSQWGWQTNTEAFF.

This chain uses TRBV28 with TRBJ2-5; D is undetermined. The germline V gene has CDR1 MDHEN and CDR2 SYDVKM. This CDR3 has 11 residues. Trimming took 8 bases from V and 5 from J, leaving 9 bases between them. CDR3 DNA sequence: TGTGCCAGCGGGTTAGAGGAGACCCAGTACTTC. Translation gives CASGLEETQYF.

This clone has more than one count but fewer than ten. This rearrangement joins TRBV15 to TRBJ1-4, with TRBD1 matching 8 bases. The V gene end was trimmed by 4 bases and the J gene end by 3 bases; junction bases not matched to a gene: 1. The length of the CDR3 is 14 residues. Germline CDR1 is LNHNV and CDR2 is YYDKDF (reference sequence). This chain's CDR3 is CATSKGQANEKLFF. For the CDR3, the DNA is TGTGCCACCAGCAAGGGACAGGCTAATGAAAAACTGTTTTTT.

The chain joins TRBV4-2 to TRBJ1-2, with D unresolved. V was trimmed by 1 base and J by 0 bases, leaving 9 bases between them. CDR1 LGHNA and CDR2 YNFKEQ come from the germline V gene. The CDR3 is made up of 15 amino acids. DNA of the CDR3: TGTGCCAGCAGCCAAGTCTGGCAGACTAACTATGGCTACACCTTC. Translated: CASSQVWQTNYGYTF.

This chain uses TRBV15 with TRBJ1-4, with unresolved D. The germline V and J ends were trimmed by 0 bases and 5 bases, with 4 bases remaining between them. Germline V lookup: CDR1 LNHNV, CDR2 YYDKDF (reference sequence). CDR3 length: 13 residues. The CDR3 sequence is CATSRDGNEKLFF. In DNA, the CDR3 is TGTGCCACCAGCAGAGACGGCAATGAAAAACTGTTTTTT.

The V gene is TRBV25-1, the J gene TRBJ1-1, with D hard to call. Trimming stripped 4 bases from V and 13 bases from J, with 7 bases between. CDR1 MGHDK and CDR2 SYGVNS come from the germline V gene. The CDR3 consists of 9 residues. CDR3 sequence reads: CASSVEGFF. CDR3 nucleotide sequence: TGTGCCAGCAGTGTGGAGGGTTTCTTT.

In its sample, this clone was seen a few times. The rearrangement uses TRBV28 and TRBJ1-5; 7 bases agree with TRBD1. There are 15 residues in the CDR3. CDR1 and CDR2 (germline): MDHEN, SYDVKM. Trimming took 4 bases from V and 7 from J; bases not matched to a gene: 10. The CDR3 region is CASSSHRGRVQPQHF. The CDR3, as DNA: TGTGCCAGCAGTTCTCACAGGGGTCGGGTCCAGCCCCAGCATTTT.

The V call is TRBV18, the J call TRBJ1-4; 8 positions match TRBD1. The CDR3 runs to 14 residues. Germline V lookup: CDR1 KGHSH, CDR2 LQKENI. The V segment lost 5 bases and the J segment 7 bases; nucleotides outside the gene matches: 6. The CDR3 coding sequence is TGTGCCAGCTCAATAAACAGGGGGGCTGAAAAACTGTTTTTT. Protein sequence: CASSINRGAEKLFF.

Many counts were recorded for this clone. This rearrangement joins TRBV7-9 to TRBJ2-7, with D possibly matching TRBD1 (5 bases). Trimming left V 5 bases short and J 4 bases short, with 9 bases between. CDR3 length: 12 residues. Germline CDR1 and CDR2: SEHNR and FQNEAQ (reference sequence). As DNA, the CDR3 is TGTGCCAGCAGCCCGACAGTATACGAGCAGTACTTC. Translation gives CASSPTVYEQYF.

The chain combines TRBV28 with TRBJ1-2; D uncertain. The CDR3 runs to 11 residues. Germline values: CDR1 MDHEN, CDR2 SYDVKM. V was trimmed by 2 bases and J by 8 bases, leaving 6 bases between them. The CDR3 reads CASSLRFGYTF. CDR3 bases: TGTGCCAGCAGTTTAAGGTTCGGCTACACCTTC.

The chain couples TRBV5-1 to TRBJ1-1; D is uncertain. This CDR3 has 13 residues. Germline lookup yields CDR1 SGHRS and CDR2 YFSETQ. Trimming removed 2 bases from V and 3 bases from J, with 8 bases in between. In DNA form, the CDR3 reads TGCGCCAGCAGCTTTGAGTGGGACACTGAAGCTTTCTTT. Protein: CASSFEWDTEAFF.